A selection of T cell receptor beta chains follows, all from one sample in a study of control samples from healthy donors and cancer patients. TCRdb keeps only in-frame clones here, not all; method: immunoSEQ multiplex PCR. This table has about 160,000 clones, around 90% appearing once. Input material: blood. The source is a man aged 25 to 40 in good health. The CDR3 runs from the conserved cysteine through the conserved F or W. A D gene is named only where the DNA matches it firmly. Expanded clones get a size class; other rows say once, few or many, or leave the size out.

TRBJ2-1 | . | . | TRBV4-1 | TGCGCCAGCAGCCGGGAGCGCTCCTACAATGAGCAGTTCTTC | CASSRERSYNEQFF
TRBJ1-2 | . | . | TRBV6-1 | TGTGCCAGCAGTGAATCAAGGCGCCTGACGGGCTACACCTTC | CASSESRRLTGYTF
TRBJ1-2 | TRBD1 | few | TRBV27 | TGTGCCAGCAGTTTCCTGACAGGGATTAGCGGCTACACCTTC | CASSFLTGISGYTF
TRBJ2-7 | TRBD2 | . | TRBV6-2/TRBV6-3 | TGTGCCAGCAGTTACCTAGCGGGATCCTACGAGCAGTACTTC | CASSYLAGSYEQYF
TRBJ2-7 | TRBD2 | . | TRBV27 | TGTGCCAGCAAAACTAGCGGGAGAGGTCTTGGTTACGAGCAGTACTTC | CASKTSGRGLGYEQYF
TRBJ2-5 | . | . | TRBV7-9 | TGTGCCAGCAGAACTAGCCCGGACAGCCAAGAGACCCAGTACTTC | CASRTSPDSQETQYF
TRBJ1-2 | . | . | TRBV6-5 | TGTGCCAGCAGTTACACGAGGACCGCTAAGGACTATGGCTACACCTTC | CASSYTRTAKDYGYTF
TRBJ1-1 | . | . | TRBV18 | TGTGCCAGCCTCTTAGGGAGGAACACTGAAGCTTTCTTT | CASLLGRNTEAFF
TRBJ1-2 | TRBD1 | . | TRBV28 | TGTGCCAGCAGTACATCGGGACAGACCTATGGCTACACCTTC | CASSTSGQTYGYTF
TRBJ1-3 | . | few | TRBV3-1/TRBV3-2 | TGTGCCAGCAGCCAAGATCTGCAGCAGGGGAGAAACACCATATATTTT | CASSQDLQQGRNTIYF
TRBJ2-3 | . | . | TRBV24-1 | TGTGCCACCAGTAGTGGCGGGACGGGGAAGGGGAATACGCAGTATTTT | CATSSGGTGKGNTQYF
TRBJ1-3 | . | once | TRBV7-3 | TGTGCCAGCAGCCCTAACTCTGGAAACACCATATATTTT | CASSPNSGNTIYF
TRBJ1-1 | . | . | TRBV2 | TGTGCCAGCAACGGCAGGGGCCTTCTTAACACTGAAGCTTTCTTT | CASNGRGLLNTEAFF
TRBJ1-1 | . | . | TRBV6-5 | TGTGCCAGCAGTTACTCGGGCGGGGCCGGGAACACTGAAGCTTTCTTT | CASSYSGGAGNTEAFF
TRBJ1-4 | . | . | TRBV9 | TGTGCCAGCAGCGTAGGTCAGTTTGGTGAAAAACTGTTTTTT | CASSVGQFGEKLFF
TRBJ2-5 | . | . | TRBV30 | TGTGCCTGGAGTGTACGGGAGACCCAGTACTTC | CAWSVRETQYF
TRBJ1-1 | . | . | TRBV12-5 | TGTGCTAGTGGTTTGGACGGGGGCAGGGAAGCTTTCTTT | CASGLDGGREAFF
TRBJ2-3 | . | . | TRBV5-4 | TGTGCCAGCAGCTTCTCCCTTTCTAGCACAGATACGCAGTATTTT | CASSFSLSSTDTQYF
TRBJ1-2 | . | . | TRBV21-1 | TGTGCCAGCAGTAAACGTGGCTACACCTTC | CASSKRGYTF
TRBJ2-1 | . | . | TRBV28 | TGTGCCAGCAGTGATTGGACAGGGAGGGTCAATGAGCAGTTCTTC | CASSDWTGRVNEQFF
TRBJ1-5 | . | . | TRBV7-9 | TGTGCCAGCTCCCATGATCATAGCAATCAGCCCCAGCATTTT | CASSHDHSNQPQHF
TRBJ1-5 | TRBD1 | . | TRBV28 | TGTGCCAGCAGCAATACAGGGGGTCCTAATCAGCCCCAGCATTTT | CASSNTGGPNQPQHF
TRBJ1-5 | . | once | TRBV6-1 | TGTGCCAGCAGTGAAGCCCCAACAGGGAGCAACCAGCCCCAGCATTTT | CASSEAPTGSNQPQHF
TRBJ1-5 | . | few | TRBV7-3 | TGTGCCAGCAGCCCCAGGGGCGGGAATCAGCCCCAGCATTTT | CASSPRGGNQPQHF
TRBJ2-2 | . | . | TRBV6-2/TRBV6-3 | TGTGCCAGCAGTTTTGGATTCGCGAACACCGGGGAGCTGTTTTTT | CASSFGFANTGELFF
TRBJ2-1 | . | . | TRBV15 | TGTGCCACCAGCAGAGAGGTGAATGAGCAGTTCTTC | CATSREVNEQFF
TRBJ2-2 | TRBD1 | . | TRBV6-6 | TGTGCAGTACAGGGGCCTGAGGTGGCCGGGGAGCTGTTTTTT | CAVQGPEVAGELFF
TRBJ2-7 | TRBD2 | . | TRBV3-1/TRBV3-2 | TGTGCCAGCAGCCAGGGACTAGCGGCGACCTACGAGCAGTACTTC | CASSQGLAATYEQYF
TRBJ2-4 | . | . | TRBV19 | TGTGCCAGTAGTCCAGGGGCAGGCACGCTAGCCAAAAACATTCAGTACTTC | CASSPGAGTLAKNIQYF
TRBJ1-1 | . | . | TRBV25-1 | TGTGCCTCCTCGCAGTCGGGGCGGAAGACTGAAGCTTTCTTT | CASSQSGRKTEAFF
TRBJ1-3 | . | . | TRBV28 | TGTGCCAGCAGTTTATCAGGGGCAGACACCATATATTTT | CASSLSGADTIYF
TRBJ1-6 | . | . | TRBV19 | TGTGCCAGTAGTAGCAGATACAATTCACCCCTCCACTTT | CASSSRYNSPLHF
TRBJ1-2 | . | . | TRBV29-1 | TGCAGCGTTGCTGCAGGGCAGAACTATGGCTACACCTTC | CSVAAGQNYGYTF
TRBJ2-4 | TRBD1 | . | TRBV7-2 | TGTGCCAGCAGCGGGACAGGGGCCAAAAACATTCAGTACTTC | CASSGTGAKNIQYF
TRBJ1-6 | . | . | TRBV19 | TGTGCCTCTAACTCCTATAATTCACCCCTCCACTTT | CASNSYNSPLHF
TRBJ2-7 | . | . | TRBV27 | TGTGCCAGCAGTTTATCTCACGGATACGAGCAGTACTTC | CASSLSHGYEQYF
TRBJ2-7 | . | . | TRBV6-5 | TGTGCCAGCATCCAAGGGTACGAGCAGTACTTC | CASIQGYEQYF
TRBJ1-4 | . | . | TRBV5-1 | TGCGCCAGCAGCTTGGGACCGGCTAATGAAAAACTGTTTTTT | CASSLGPANEKLFF
TRBJ2-2 | TRBD2 | once | TRBV19 | TGTGCCAGCGGGGGATCGCGGGGGGCGTCGCGGACCGGGGAGCTGTTTTTT | CASGGSRGASRTGELFF
TRBJ2-3 | . | . | TRBV29-1 | TGCAGCGCCGAGGGGTCGGGGGCGCAAAATACGCAGTATTTT | CSAEGSGAQNTQYF
TRBJ1-5 | . | few | TRBV25-1 | TGTGCCAGCAGTGCACCGGGGGGGGCCCCTAATCAGCCCCAGCATTTT | CASSAPGGAPNQPQHF
TRBJ2-1 | . | . | TRBV6-2/TRBV6-3 | TGTGCCAGCAGTTCGGGGAGCCAAACAAATGAGCAGTTCTTC | CASSSGSQTNEQFF
TRBJ2-7 | TRBD1 | . | TRBV19 | TGTGCCAGTAGTATAGAAGCAGGGGGCAATTACGAGCAGTACTTC | CASSIEAGGNYEQYF
TRBJ1-5 | . | . | TRBV27 | TGTGCCAGCAGTCTCGGGTGGGGTCAGCCCCAGCATTTT | CASSLGWGQPQHF
TRBJ2-2 | TRBD1 | . | TRBV5-4 | TGTGCCAGCAGCTTTTGGACAGGGGGCGTGATCACCGGGGAGCTGTTTTTT | CASSFWTGGVITGELFF
TRBJ1-5 | . | few | TRBV19 | TGTGCCAGTAGTATGGGGTGGAGGGAGAATCAGCCCCAGCATTTT | CASSMGWRENQPQHF
TRBJ2-7 | TRBD1 | . | TRBV27 | TGTGCCAGCTCACCGGGACAGGGGTTCGAGCAGTACTTC | CASSPGQGFEQYF
TRBJ1-5 | . | . | TRBV7-9 | TGTGCCAGCGCCTCCGCAGGTCGGAATCAGCCCCAGCATTTT | CASASAGRNQPQHF
TRBJ2-3 | . | . | TRBV9 | TGTGCCTGCAGGGTTGGTGGGGGGGCCTGGGATACGCAGTATTTT | CACRVGGGAWDTQYF
TRBJ1-3 | . | few | TRBV29-1 | TGCAGCGCCCTGGGACAACGAAACACCATATATTTT | CSALGQRNTIYF
TRBJ1-5 | TRBD1 | . | TRBV19 | TGTGCCAGCTTCGGGACAGGGTCTAGCAATCAGCCCCAGCATTTT | CASFGTGSSNQPQHF
TRBJ1-1 | . | once | TRBV7-8 | TGTGCCAGCAGCTTAGGGGTCCCCAGGAACACTGAAGCTTTCTTT | CASSLGVPRNTEAFF
TRBJ1-5 | . | once | TRBV6-5 | TGTGCCAGCAGACACGACCCCAATAGCAATCAGCCCCAGCATTTT | CASRHDPNSNQPQHF